These T cell receptor beta chains were read from a single sample in a study of technical replicates of blood from several donors. Using immunoSEQ multiplex PCR, the repertoire was profiled, and TCRdb retains in-frame clones only, with some absent. The data contain 60,000 to 70,000 clones, nearly 98% of them singletons. Sequenced input: T cells isolated from PBMCs. The origin of the receptors is a human donor in good health. The CDR3 runs from the conserved cysteine through the conserved F or W.

v_gene | CDR3aa
TRBV7-2 | CASSLAWTDTLGYTF
TRBV27 | CASSPTAPGELFF
TRBV6-5 | CASTYPGANVLTF
TRBV19 | CASSPLPEETQYF
TRBV5-6 | CASSLGAGGTYNEQFF
TRBV9 | CASSEQGYSNQPQHF
TRBV29-1 | CSVVVYEQYF
TRBV4-2 | CASSQGSSYNEQFF
TRBV7-9 | CASSFLGGDSTDTQYF
TRBV5-1 | CASSLAVGGGTDTQYF
TRBV9 | CASSPERLREVNTEAFF
TRBV18 | CASSPTTLGQGLTPIF
TRBV7-9 | CASSLDTTPQHF
TRBV2 | CASSSLAGGPNEQYF
TRBV30 | CAWTEDRVGEQYF
TRBV4-1 | CASSPQGSFNTEAFF
TRBV7-9 | CASSFGLAGTDTQYF
TRBV9 | CASSASGLDQETQYF
TRBV18 | CASSDSKTFLAVDTQYF
TRBV6-5 | CASSYSTVNTEAFF
TRBV29-1 | CSVHQGTGELFF
TRBV11-2 | CASSFRATNEKLFF
TRBV20-1 | CSARQSKHNYF
TRBV6-5 | CASGNPPNTEAFF
TRBV5-1 | CASSPDRQGAFF
TRBV4-1 | CASSQGLAGGQEFRGELFF
TRBV11-3 | CASSFDSPEQYF
TRBV6-1 | CASSEVQGARTEAFF
TRBV28 | CASSPQGYGYTF
TRBV6-5 | CASSYSFGTGRYEQYF
TRBV6-6 | CASSYQASSGNTIYF
TRBV11-3 | CASSGGRLAGATYNEQFF
TRBV6-5 | CASSYQGDVYGYTF
TRBV5-1 | CASSLDFTLTETQYF
TRBV9 | CASSVGGGSSYNEQFF
TRBV11-1 | CASSQGTSGGPEQFF
TRBV7-8 | CASAGGSGGGELFF
TRBV6-5 | CASSYSSGGAYEQYF
TRBV2 | CASSYEGTGYTF
TRBV11-3 | CASSLVRGEQYF